The 16 T cell receptor beta chains below come from one sample, sequenced in a study of blood T cell repertoires in COVID-19. Using immunoSEQ multiplex PCR, the repertoire was profiled, and TCRdb retains in-frame clones only, with some absent. The sample includes about 260,000 clones, about nine tenths seen only once; the top ten take around 11%. The sequenced material came from peripheral blood. The receptors derive from a woman between 25 and 40 years old with COVID-19, enrolled during active disease.

The CDR3 DNA follows: TGTGCCAGCAGCTTATTAGAGTCGCGGTCACCCCTCCACTTT. Its translation: CASSLLESRSPLHF. The gene calls are TRBV11-2 and TRBJ1-6; D unclear. There are 14 residues in the CDR3. Per germline, CDR1 SGHAT and CDR2 FQNNGV. Deletions cut 2 bases from V and 10 bases from J, with 12 bases between.

The J gene is TRBJ2-2, the V gene TRBV27; D is perhaps TRBD1 (6 bases). V lost 7 bases and J 4 bases, leaving 10 bases between the germline ends. From germline, CDR1 is MNHEY and CDR2 SMNVEV (reference sequence). CDR3 length equals 13 residues. CDR3 region: CASNQGGTGELFF. In nucleotides, the CDR3 is TGTGCCAGCAACCAAGGGGGCACCGGGGAGCTGTTTTTT.

The sample holds a few counts of this clone. The chain is built from TRBV7-2 and TRBJ1-1, with D unclear. Germline CDR1 reads SGHTA; CDR2 reads FQGNSA. This CDR3 has 13 amino acids. V was trimmed by 4 bases and J by 0 bases, leaving 6 bases between them. The CDR3 region is CASSSSVNTEAFF. The CDR3, as DNA: TGTGCCAGCAGCTCGTCAGTGAACACTGAAGCTTTCTTT.

This chain links TRBV7-9 with TRBJ2-7, with 7 bases identical to TRBD2. The V segment lost 5 bases and the J segment 3 bases; nucleotides outside the gene matches: 7. Germline-derived CDR1 and CDR2 are SEHNR and FQNEAQ (reference sequence). This CDR3 spans 14 amino acids. DNA of the CDR3: TGTGCCAGCAGCGCCAGCGGGACTAACTACGAGCAGTACTTC. Amino acid sequence: CASSASGTNYEQYF.

The chain is built from TRBV28 and TRBJ1-4; D gene ambiguous. Germline CDR1 MDHEN, CDR2 SYDVKM. V was cut by 5 bases and J by 8 bases, with 15 bases left in between. The CDR3 is 14 residues long. This CDR3 reads CASSQAYRPEKLFF. Here the CDR3 DNA reads TGTGCCAGCAGTCAGGCCTATCGGCCCGAAAAACTGTTTTTT.

The rearrangement joins TRBV7-2 to TRBJ2-2; D uncertain. The CDR3 runs to 14 residues. Trimming left V 1 base short and J 4 bases short, with 7 bases between. The germline gives CDR1 SGHTA, CDR2 FQGNSA. CDR3 amino acids: CASSLVAGTGELFF. The CDR3, as DNA: TGTGCCAGCAGCTTAGTGGCAGGCACCGGGGAGCTGTTTTTT.

This chain uses TRBV4-1 with TRBJ2-7; D is perhaps TRBD1 (7 bases). The CDR3 sequence is 16 residues long. V lost 7 bases and J lost 6, with 25 bases in between. CDR1 and CDR2 (germline): MGHRA, YSYEKL. CDR3 coding DNA: TGCGCCAGCACCTCACGCGCGGGACAGTCCCCCGGCGAGCAGTACTTC. The encoded protein is CASTSRAGQSPGEQYF.

V gene TRBV4-1 combines with J gene TRBJ2-7, with 7 bases that match TRBD1. The CDR3 has 15 residues. Trimming took 1 base from V and 5 from J; bases not matched to a gene: 8. Per germline, CDR1 MGHRA and CDR2 YSYEKL. The DNA of the CDR3 is TGCGCCAGCAGCCAAGGTAACAGGGGCGTCGACGAGCAGTACTTC. This sequence encodes CASSQGNRGVDEQYF.

In nucleotides, the CDR3 is TGTGCCAGCAGCCAAACGGGGGGCCCGGGGAAGCAGTACTTC. Protein product: CASSQTGGPGKQYF. V and J are TRBV5-8 and TRBJ2-7; maybe TRBD2 (7 bases). From germline, CDR1 is SGHTS and CDR2 YDEGEE. The CDR3 sequence is 14 residues long. V gave up 4 bases and J gave up 8 bases, with 19 bases separating them.

V and J are TRBV10-1 and TRBJ2-3, with TRBD2 as a possible D gene (6 bases). CDR1 is WNHNN and CDR2 is SYGVQD in the germline V gene (reference sequence). Trimming took 4 bases from V and 3 from J, leaving 17 bases between them. The CDR3 is 16 amino acids. The DNA for the CDR3 is TGCGCCAGCAGTGGCAATAGCGGAGGGAGGACAGATACGCAGTATTTT. Protein product: CASSGNSGGRTDTQYF.

J is TRBJ1-1 and V is TRBV15, with 7 nucleotides matching TRBD1. The V segment lost 1 base and the J segment 7 bases; nucleotides outside the gene matches: 0. The CDR3 is 12 residues long. Germline CDR1 reads LNHNV; CDR2 reads YYDKDF (reference sequence). Written as DNA, the CDR3 is TGTGCCACCAGCAGAGGGGACAGTGAAGCTTTCTTT. This translates into CATSRGDSEAFF. The entire variable domain, with the rest obtained from reference TRBV15 and TRBJ1-1, is as follows: DAMVIQNPRYQVTQFGKPVTLSCSQTLNHNVMYWYQQKSSQAPKLLFHYYDKDFNNEADTPDNFQSRRPNTSFCFLDIRSPGLGDTAMYLCATSRGDSEAFFGQGTRLTVV.

This clone was counted a single time. The chain recombines TRBV7-6 with TRBJ2-7; a weak D match, TRBD1 (5 bases). The ends were cut back, 8 bases at V and 1 base at J, with 18 bases in the middle. The length of the CDR3 is 15 residues. The V gene's germline CDR1 is SGHVS and CDR2 FNYEAQ. The CDR3 region has the DNA TGTGCCAGCGGCCCTAACCCAGGGTCTTCCTACGAGCAGTACTTC. The encoded protein is CASGPNPGSSYEQYF.

The CDR3 spells CASGVTGAQTQYF. In nucleotides, the CDR3 is TGTGCCAGTGGGGTTACAGGAGCACAGACCCAGTACTTC. The chain uses TRBV19 and TRBJ2-5, with D perhaps TRBD1 (5 bases). Trimming stripped 8 bases from V and 6 bases from J, with 16 bases between. The CDR3 consists of 13 residues. Germline V gene data show CDR1 as LNHDA and CDR2 as SQIVND (reference sequence). Combining the CDR3 with reference TRBV19 and TRBJ2-5 gives the whole variable domain DGGITQSPKYLFRKEGQNVTLSCEQNLNHDAMYWYRQDPGQGLRLIYYSQIVNDFQKGDIAEGYSVSREKKESFPLTVTSAQKNPTAFYLCASGVTGAQTQYFGPGTRLLVL.

The J gene is TRBJ2-7, the V gene TRBV7-9; 10 bases map to TRBD2. The CDR3 spans 14 residues. Trimming removed 7 bases from V and 3 bases from J; junction bases left unmatched: 6. Germline values: CDR1 SEHNR, CDR2 FQNEAQ (reference sequence). The CDR3 protein is CASTPIAGGYEQYF. In DNA, the CDR3 is TGTGCCAGCACCCCGATAGCGGGAGGCTACGAGCAGTACTTC.

The chain employs TRBV5-1 and TRBJ1-1; TRBD1 is a possible D gene (5 bases). Germline V gene lookup returns CDR1 SGHRS and CDR2 YFSETQ. The CDR3 length is 14 residues. V lost 9 bases to trimming and J lost 0 bases, with 15 bases between them. The CDR3 DNA sequence: TGCGCCACGAAAGACAGACCCATGAACACTGAAGCTTTCTTT. Amino acids: CATKDRPMNTEAFF.

This chain links TRBV5-6 with TRBJ1-3; 8 bases match TRBD1. The CDR3 loop spans 17 amino acids. Germline loops: CDR1 SGHDT, CDR2 YYEEEE. V lost 3 bases and J lost 0; bases outside the gene matches: 8. This CDR3 reads CASSWEDRVSSGNTIYF. The CDR3 DNA reads TGTGCCAGCAGCTGGGAGGACAGGGTCAGCTCTGGAAACACCATATATTTT.